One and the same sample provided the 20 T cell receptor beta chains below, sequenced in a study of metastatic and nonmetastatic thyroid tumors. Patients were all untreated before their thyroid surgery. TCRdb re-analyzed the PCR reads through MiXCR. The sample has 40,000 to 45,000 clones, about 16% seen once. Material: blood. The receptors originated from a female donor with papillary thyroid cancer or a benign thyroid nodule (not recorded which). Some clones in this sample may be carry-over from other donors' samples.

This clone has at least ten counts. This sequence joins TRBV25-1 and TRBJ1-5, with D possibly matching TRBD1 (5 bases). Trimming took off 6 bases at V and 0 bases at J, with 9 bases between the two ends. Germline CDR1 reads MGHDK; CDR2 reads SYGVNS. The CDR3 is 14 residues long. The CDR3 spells CASRGRDSNQPQHF. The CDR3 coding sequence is TGTGCCAGCAGGGGACGGGATAGCAATCAGCCCCAGCATTTT. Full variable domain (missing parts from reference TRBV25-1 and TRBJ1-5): EADIYQTPRYLVIGTGKKITLECSQTMGHDKMYWYQQDPGMELHLIHYSYGVNSTEKGDLSSESTVSRIRTEHFPLTLESARPSHTSQYLCASRGRDSNQPQHFGDGTRLSIL.

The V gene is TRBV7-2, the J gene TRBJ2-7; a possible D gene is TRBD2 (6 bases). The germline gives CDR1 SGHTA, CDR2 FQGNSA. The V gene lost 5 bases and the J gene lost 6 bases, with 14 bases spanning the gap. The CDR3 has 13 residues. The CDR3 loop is CASSPRRDAEQYF. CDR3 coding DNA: TGTGCCAGCAGCCCTAGGAGGGACGCCGAGCAGTACTTC.

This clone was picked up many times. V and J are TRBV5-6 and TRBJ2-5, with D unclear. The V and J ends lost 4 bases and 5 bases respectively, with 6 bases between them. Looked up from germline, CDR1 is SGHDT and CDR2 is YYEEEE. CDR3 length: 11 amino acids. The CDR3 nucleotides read TGTGCCAGCAGCCGGTCGGAGACCCAGTACTTC. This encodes CASSRSETQYF. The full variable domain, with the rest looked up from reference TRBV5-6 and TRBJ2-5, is DAGVTQSPTHLIKTRGQQVTLRCSPKSGHDTVSWYQQALGQGPQFIFQYYEEEERQRGNFPDRFSGHQFPNYSSELNVNALLLGDSALYLCASSRSETQYFGPGTRLLVL.

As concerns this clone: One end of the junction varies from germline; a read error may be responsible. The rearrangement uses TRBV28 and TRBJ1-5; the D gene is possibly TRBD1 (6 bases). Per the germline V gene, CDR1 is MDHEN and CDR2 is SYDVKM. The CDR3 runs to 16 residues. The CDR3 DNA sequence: TGTGCCAGCACTTTAGCACAGGGAGGTAGCAATCAGCCCCAGCATTTT. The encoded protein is CASTLAQGGSNQPQHF.

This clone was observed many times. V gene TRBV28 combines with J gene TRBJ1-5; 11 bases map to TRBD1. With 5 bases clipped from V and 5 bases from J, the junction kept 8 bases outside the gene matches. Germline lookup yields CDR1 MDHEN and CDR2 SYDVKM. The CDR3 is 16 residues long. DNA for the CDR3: TGTGCCAGCAGTACATGGGACAGGGGGAACGATCAGCCCCAGCATTTT. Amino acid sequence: CASSTWDRGNDQPQHF. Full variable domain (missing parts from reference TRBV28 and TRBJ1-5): DVKVTQSSRYLVKRTGEKVFLECVQDMDHENMFWYRQDPGLGLRLIYFSYDVKMKEKGDIPEGYSVSREKKERFSLILESASTNQTSMYLCASSTWDRGNDQPQHFGDGTRLSIL.

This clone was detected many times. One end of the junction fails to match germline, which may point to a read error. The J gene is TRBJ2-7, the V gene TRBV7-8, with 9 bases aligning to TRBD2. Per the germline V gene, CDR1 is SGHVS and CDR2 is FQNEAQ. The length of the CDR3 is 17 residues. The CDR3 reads CTSSPRTGTSNNYEQYF. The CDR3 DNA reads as TGTACCAGCAGCCCACGAACCGGGACTAGCAATAACTACGAGCAGTACTTC.

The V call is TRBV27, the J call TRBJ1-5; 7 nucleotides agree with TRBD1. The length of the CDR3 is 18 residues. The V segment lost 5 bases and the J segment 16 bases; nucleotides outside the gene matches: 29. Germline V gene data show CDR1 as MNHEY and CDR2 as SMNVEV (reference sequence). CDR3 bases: TGTGCCAGCAGTCAAACAGGGGCGAGAGGGGTTAGCAATCAGCCCGATCATTTT. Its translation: CASSQTGARGVSNQPDHF.

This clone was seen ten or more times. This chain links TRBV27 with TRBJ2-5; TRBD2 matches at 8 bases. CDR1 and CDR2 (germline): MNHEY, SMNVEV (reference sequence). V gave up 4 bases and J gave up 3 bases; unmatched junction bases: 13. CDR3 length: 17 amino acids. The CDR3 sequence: CASSSYFSGIGEETQYF. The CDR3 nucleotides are TGTGCCAGCAGTTCTTACTTTAGCGGGATAGGAGAAGAGACCCAGTACTTC.

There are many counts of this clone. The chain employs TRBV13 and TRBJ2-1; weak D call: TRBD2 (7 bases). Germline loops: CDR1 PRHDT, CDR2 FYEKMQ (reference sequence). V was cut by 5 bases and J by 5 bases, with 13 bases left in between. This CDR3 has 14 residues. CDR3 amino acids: CASSGQRGNNEQFF. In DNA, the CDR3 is TGTGCCAGCAGCGGACAGCGGGGCAACAATGAGCAGTTCTTC.

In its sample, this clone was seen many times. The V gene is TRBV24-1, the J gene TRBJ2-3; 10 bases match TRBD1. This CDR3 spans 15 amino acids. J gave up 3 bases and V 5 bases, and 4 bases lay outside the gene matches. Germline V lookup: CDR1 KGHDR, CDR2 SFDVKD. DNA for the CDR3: TGTGCCACCAGTGCTAGGGACAGGGGTACAGATACGCAGTATTTT. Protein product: CATSARDRGTDTQYF.

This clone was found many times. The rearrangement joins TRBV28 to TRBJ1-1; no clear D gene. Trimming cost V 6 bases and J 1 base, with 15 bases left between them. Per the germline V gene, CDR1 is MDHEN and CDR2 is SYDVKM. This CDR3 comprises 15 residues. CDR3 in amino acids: CASSIEGSTNTEAFF. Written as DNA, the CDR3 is TGTGCCAGCAGCATCGAAGGGAGCACGAACACTGAAGCTTTCTTT. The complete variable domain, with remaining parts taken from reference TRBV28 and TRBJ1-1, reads DVKVTQSSRYLVKRTGEKVFLECVQDMDHENMFWYRQDPGLGLRLIYFSYDVKMKEKGDIPEGYSVSREKKERFSLILESASTNQTSMYLCASSIEGSTNTEAFFGQGTRLTVV.

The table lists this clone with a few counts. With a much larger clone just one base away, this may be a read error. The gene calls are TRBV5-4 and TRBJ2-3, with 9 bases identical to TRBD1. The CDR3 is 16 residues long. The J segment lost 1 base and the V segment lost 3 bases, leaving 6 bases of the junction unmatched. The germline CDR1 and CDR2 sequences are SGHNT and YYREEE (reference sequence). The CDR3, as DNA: TGTGCCAGCAGCTACGGGACAGGGATTGGCACAGATACGCAGTATTTT. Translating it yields CASSYGTGIGTDTQYF.

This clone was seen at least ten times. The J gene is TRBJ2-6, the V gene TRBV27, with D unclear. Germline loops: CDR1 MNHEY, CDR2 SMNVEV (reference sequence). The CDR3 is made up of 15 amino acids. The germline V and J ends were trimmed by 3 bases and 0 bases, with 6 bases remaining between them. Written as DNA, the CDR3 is TGTGCCAGCAGTTTTCTGGGCTCTGGGGCCAACGTCCTGACTTTC. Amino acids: CASSFLGSGANVLTF. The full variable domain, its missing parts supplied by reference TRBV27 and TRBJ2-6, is EAQVTQNPRYLITVTGKKLTVTCSQNMNHEYMSWYRQDPGLGLRQIYYSMNVEVTDKGDVPEGYKVSRKEKRNFPLILESPSPNQTSLYFCASSFLGSGANVLTFGAGSRLTVL.

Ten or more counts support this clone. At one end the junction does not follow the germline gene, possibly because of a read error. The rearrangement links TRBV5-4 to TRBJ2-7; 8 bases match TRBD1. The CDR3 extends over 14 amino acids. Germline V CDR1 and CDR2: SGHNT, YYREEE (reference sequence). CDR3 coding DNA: TGTGTCAGCAGCTCCCGGACAGGGATAGACGAGCAGTACTTC. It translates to CVSSSRTGIDEQYF.

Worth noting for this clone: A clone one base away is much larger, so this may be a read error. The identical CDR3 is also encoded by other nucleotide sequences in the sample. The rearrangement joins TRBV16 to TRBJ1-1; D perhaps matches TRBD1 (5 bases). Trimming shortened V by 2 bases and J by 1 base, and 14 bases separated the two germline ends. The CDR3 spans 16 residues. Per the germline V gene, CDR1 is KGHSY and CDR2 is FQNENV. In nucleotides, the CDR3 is TGTGCCAGCAGCCAACCTGGAGGAAGGGGGAACACTGAAGCTTTCTTT. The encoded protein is CASSQPGGRGNTEAFF.

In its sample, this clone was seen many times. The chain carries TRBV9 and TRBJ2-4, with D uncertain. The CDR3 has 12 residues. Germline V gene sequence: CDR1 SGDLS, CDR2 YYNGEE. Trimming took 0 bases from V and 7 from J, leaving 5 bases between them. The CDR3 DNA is TGTGCCAGCAGCGTAGGGGATAACATTCAGTACTTC. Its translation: CASSVGDNIQYF.

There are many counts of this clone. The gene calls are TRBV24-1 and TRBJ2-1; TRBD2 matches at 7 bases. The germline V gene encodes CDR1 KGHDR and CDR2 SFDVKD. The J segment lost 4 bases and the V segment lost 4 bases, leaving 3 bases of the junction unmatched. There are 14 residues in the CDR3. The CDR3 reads CATSEAGVYNEQFF. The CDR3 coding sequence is TGTGCCACCAGTGAGGCGGGAGTTTACAATGAGCAGTTCTTC.

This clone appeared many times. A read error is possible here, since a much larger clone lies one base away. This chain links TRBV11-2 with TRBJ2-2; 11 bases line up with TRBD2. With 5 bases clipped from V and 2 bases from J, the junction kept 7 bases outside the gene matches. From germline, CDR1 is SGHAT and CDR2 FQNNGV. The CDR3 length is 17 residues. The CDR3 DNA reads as TGTGCCAGCAGCACCAAGACTAGCGGGGCAAACACCGGGGAGCTGTTTTTT. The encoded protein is CASSTKTSGANTGELFF.

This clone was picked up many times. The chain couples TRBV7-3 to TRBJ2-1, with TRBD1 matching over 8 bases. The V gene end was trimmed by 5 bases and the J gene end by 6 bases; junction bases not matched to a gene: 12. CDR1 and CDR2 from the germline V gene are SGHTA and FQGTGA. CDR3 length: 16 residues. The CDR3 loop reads CASSTTPAGGINEQFF. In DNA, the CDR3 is TGTGCCAGCAGCACAACCCCGGCAGGGGGCATCAATGAGCAGTTCTTC.

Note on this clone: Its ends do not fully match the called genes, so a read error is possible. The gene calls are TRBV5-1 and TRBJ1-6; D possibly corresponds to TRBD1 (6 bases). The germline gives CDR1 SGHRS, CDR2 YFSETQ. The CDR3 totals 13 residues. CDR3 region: CTSQTGGSTPLHF. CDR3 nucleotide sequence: TGCACCAGTCAGACAGGTGGCTCTACACCCCTCCACTTT.